The following is a TCR beta chain sequence with its context. No antigen is known for it. It has no much larger one-base neighbor in the sample; base qualities were not kept. For this chain, trimming is 5 bases at the V end and 12 bases at the J end, and the number of junction bases without a gene match is 8. From the cysteine up to the phenylalanine, the CDR3 has a length of 12 residues. Only the CDR3 part of the read is kept: 36 bases, read in frame from the first base. From a lookup of the germline V gene (reference sequence), CDR1 and CDR2 are SEHNR and FQNEAQ. The data belong to a study of blood T cells in healthy people across ages (dated by TCRdb to 2013 to 2016). Context from the whole study: Template switching captured roughly one uniquely barcoded TCR beta cDNA molecule per two T cells in model experiments. For two donors (one aged 18 to 30 and one aged 80 or older), the study analyzed two additional independent replicas of 1 million unique cDNA reads from the same blood draw. To track age-related changes in TCR beta repertoire diversity, the study relied on deep sequencing normalized with unique cDNA molecular identifiers. The donors were divided into four age groups: young (average around 15 years), middle-aged (almost 40), aged (roughly 66) and long-lived (more than 75).

The library came from 5' RACE. Sequenced on an Illumina HiSeq 2500. The second PCR ran for roughly 6 to 11 cycles and used a J-beta primer mix along with a sample-barcoded 5' primer. Each TCR beta cDNA molecule received a unique molecular identifier from a template-switch 5' adaptor carrying 12 random nucleotides. Each sample yielded at least 3 million CDR3-containing paired-end reads. The Mint cDNA synthesis kit, primed by a TRBC-specific oligonucleotide, was used to synthesize first-strand cDNA from all RNA. After uracil-DNA glycosylase treatment, a first 18-cycle PCR used universal primers M1SS and BC2_uni_R on all cDNA. For the original study's pipeline: For normalization, 1 million high-quality reads, each with a distinct molecular identifier, were randomly selected from each sample. Reads sharing molecular identifiers were discarded rather than binned into consensus sequences. CDR3 identification, clonotype clustering and error correction used MiTCR with a Q25 quality threshold and the strictest error-elimination algorithm. A nonparametric unseen species model using Euler transformation provided a lower-bound estimate of total TCR beta diversity. TCRdb reran the public reads through fastp at Q25 and MiXCR, keeping productive beta chains. Each entry is one CDR3 protein sequence, shown with its most common DNA and genes. TCRdb, rather than the study authors, made the V and J calls. The sample data list about 510,000 distinct CDR3 sequences, and about 25% of these were observed just once. 3% to 4% of the sample belongs to the ten largest clones.

Study-level results and caveats: Since profiling was done on bulk unsorted PBMCs, naive and antigen-experienced compartments could not be conclusively compared. Compared with the aged group, the long-lived group had more naive CD4+ T cells, fewer expanded clones and increased TCR diversity, suggesting age selection. There was a strong correlation between observed TCR beta diversity and the percentage of naive T cells measured by flow cytometry. As age increased, observed TCR beta diversity per million T cells dropped in a roughly linear way, and a significant reduction was already evident by age roughly 40. Total diversity estimates from one million sequenced T cells were considered lower bounds and underestimates. The CMV infection status of donors was not known, potentially confounding age-related changes in expanded clonotypes.

The donors were 40 or so Caucasian individuals from Russia, aged roughly 6 to 90 years, who were systemically healthy. Each donor gave 8 to 10 milliliters of peripheral blood, drawn into EDTA-treated Vacutainer tubes. Ficoll-Paque density-gradient centrifugation was used to isolate PBMCs, with at least 6 million per sample. Total RNA was extracted from PBMCs with Trizol reagent, with at least 5.5 micrograms obtained per sample. For every donor, flow cytometry on a PBMC aliquot measured the percentage of naive CD45RAhigh/CD27high T cells. A further study also used this sample, focusing on T cells of mothers and their children. That second publication adds: Nine systemically healthy Caucasian individuals, comprising three mothers and their six children, were included as donors. cDNA synthesis consumed the entire amount of extracted RNA, loaded at about 1.5 ug RNA in each 15 ul reaction. In the second PCR, the M1S primer introduced both the sample barcodes and 2-4 random nucleotides. Over 10 million TCR beta CDR3 reads came from each mother, compared with millions of reads from each child. Thymic selection similarly shapes TCR recombination output in related and unrelated pairs, with minor effect from inherited differences. Normalized repertoire overlap was always slightly but never significantly higher in related than unrelated mother-child pairs. No persistent microchimeric T cell clones were detected, at a sensitivity of 80 to 100 clones per million clonotypes. The study used deep NGS to compare TCR beta repertoires of mothers and children, seeking features distinguishing related mother-child pairs from unrelated individuals. Mothers averaged around 43 +/- 4 years of age and children averaged approximately 11 +/- 4 years. After adapter ligation with NEBNext reagents, the libraries were sequenced on Illumina HiSeq 2000 with 100+100 nt paired-end reads. To avoid cross-contamination, the mother libraries and the child libraries were prepared a month apart and sequenced in separate runs. For each donor, somewhere between 500,000 and 2,000,000 distinct TCR beta clonotypes were identified. Naive TCR beta clonotypes were estimated from low-frequency clonotypes matched to each donor's FACS-determined naive share, without sorting.

Material: blood. The chain was built from TRBV7-9 and TRBJ1-1; 8 junctional bases match TRBD1. The TCR was taken from a boy aged 2 to 10 in good health. The CDR3 corresponds to CASSPRDRTPFF. The nucleotide sequence reads TGTGCCAGCAGCCCGCGGGACAGGACGCCTTTCTTT. The CDR3, completed at both ends by the reference TRBV7-9 and TRBJ1-1 genes, gives the full variable domain DTGVSQNPRHKITKRGQNVTFRCDPISEHNRLYWYRQTLGQGPEFLTYFQNEAQLEKSRLLSDRFSAERPKGSFSTLEIQRTEQGDSAMYLCASSPRDRTPFFGQGTRLTVV.